This T cell receptor beta chain was obtained from a study of radiotherapy plus CTLA-4 blockade in lung cancer. Sequencing was performed with immunoSEQ multiplex PCR; in TCRdb, only in-frame clones are kept and a portion is missing. The sample carries about 100,000 clones, roughly 80% recorded once. Germline CDR1 and CDR2: MNHEY and SMNVEV (reference sequence). The CDR3 length is 17 residues. V gave up 6 bases and J gave up 0 bases; unmatched junction bases: 12. This chain joins TRBV27 and TRBJ2-7; 9 bases fit TRBD2. The specimen comprised peripheral blood, sampled from a patient treated with radiotherapy plus ipilimumab. This sequence was found in a human donor with non-small cell lung cancer who had stable disease on radiotherapy plus ipilimumab. The DNA of the CDR3 is TGTGCCAGCAGACGGGGGGCCGCGGGAGGGAACTCCTACGAGCAGTACTTC. It specifies CASRRGAAGGNSYEQYF.